The text below deals with one TCR beta chain. Its antigen is still unknown. Qualities for individual bases were not recorded, and no much larger clone is one base off. CD8 naive samples were obtained by positive selection for CCR7 among CD45RO-negative cells, yielding a CD45RA+CCR7+ population from which TemRA cells were excluded. Healthy HIV-negative adults with no recently reported acute infections or vaccinations were included as donors. Every donor was a Caucasian adult living in Nashville, Tennessee, USA. Blood was collected by leukapheresis, and PBMCs were isolated by Ficoll-Histopaque density gradient centrifugation and then cryopreserved in liquid nitrogen vapor phase. Purity and quantity of every magnetically sorted T cell population were checked by analytical flow cytometry. From each sorted fraction, genomic DNA was isolated and quantified by UV absorbance on a Nanodrop 2000c. Trimming at the junction amounts to 3 bases on V and 7 bases on J, and the germline ends lie 15 bases apart. CDR1 and CDR2 were assigned from the germline V gene as MDHEN and SYDVKM. Including the terminal cysteine and phenylalanine, the CDR3 comprises 15 residues. Kept here is only the CDR3 DNA, which spans 45 bases and is read in frame from base 1.

This sample was taken from a study of shared clonotypes between healthy human individuals (dated by TCRdb to the early 2020s). As for the study more broadly: The cohort comprised two women and three men aged 18 to 49 years. Libraries were prepared and TCR repertoires were sequenced by different laboratories using diverse techniques, in order to increase sequencing depth and limit assay-specific biases. Between about 0.8 and 9 billion PBMCs per donor were obtained by leukapheresis. Per donor, three plates each were used for CD4 naive and CD4 memory, two for CD8 naive, and one for CD8 memory. To estimate repertoire size and how much clonotype sharing occurs between individuals, the study deeply sequenced the blood TCR repertoires of about five healthy adults. Results and caveats for the whole study, not just this receptor: Estimated clonotype richness was generally larger for naive than for memory subsets. Rarefaction of sorted-subset datasets indicated incomplete sequencing despite the large sequencing depth. The small number of donors limited the genetic and exposure-history diversity represented. About 5% of naive CD4, around 4% of naive CD8, 2.3% of memory CD4, and around 0.4% of memory CD8 clonotypes were shared across a few donors. Based on pairwise subsampling, the degree of clonotype sharing among donors was expected to be affected by sequencing depth. Compared with non-shared clonotypes, the clonotypes found in all four sorted-subset donors had higher generation probabilities. Sampling was restricted to blood, and TCR repertoires in tissue are likely to differ from TCR repertoires in blood.

Using the deep immunoSEQ assay, TCR CDR3 regions were amplified from genomic DNA by multiplex PCR. Genomic DNA extracted from each cell subset was distributed evenly over all wells of several immunoSEQ 96-well plates, and each plate served as one replicate. For sorted subsets, roughly 0.2 ug genomic DNA, equal to tens of thousands of T cell genomes, was loaded into each replicate PCR. The purified libraries were quantified using a Qubit 3.0 fluorometer, sized with a Bioanalyzer 2100, and then quantified again using the KAPA Library Quantification kit. Each immunoSEQ 96-well plate was sequenced on its own single-read 150-cycle Illumina NextSeq 550 flow cell. The study's processing was this. Because the immunoSEQ output held only junctional sequences and lacked quality scores, the filtering could not match the filtering applied to full-length reads. Sequences were annotated with PyIR, a Python wrapper for IgBLAST v1.9, using IMGT germline references to assign V/J genes and CDR3. Reads were filtered out if the reads had weak V/J assignments (E-value above 1e-6), no CDR3, stop codons, out-of-frame junctions, or ambiguous translated residues. V3J clonotypes were defined by identical inferred V gene, J gene, and CDR3 amino acid sequence. To compute the percentage overlap between repertoires, the number of shared unique clonotypes was divided by the size of the smaller repertoire. Richness of each repertoire was evaluated using RTK rarefaction, the Chao1 estimator, and Recon v2.1 estimates of unobserved clonotypes. OLGA was used to compute generation probabilities for all TCRbeta clonotypes that the gDNA method yielded from several donors. TCRdb stores this immuneACCESS table with in-frame sequences only. Part of the clones is absent; in the studies checked, under half of the shortfall reflects unresolved V genes, and no reason is known for the rest. The D gene and trimming were derived from the DNA, and the V and J assignments and clone size from that table. The sample contains about 2.2 million clones, roughly 95% of them found a single time. The top ten hold roughly 1.7% of the sample.

The TCR comes from a man between 18 and 35 years old in good health. Some clones in this sample may be carry-over from other donors' samples. Sequenced input: naive CD8+ T cells from PBMCs. In the paper's terms, the cell subset or site label means: CD45RA+CCR7+. In this chain, TRBV28 is recombined with TRBJ2-2, with the D gene tentatively TRBD1 or TRBD2, based on 5 matching bases in each. The CDR3 protein is CASSFPTGGSGELFF. The DNA sequence reads TGTGCCAGCAGTTTTCCTACAGGAGGAAGCGGGGAGCTGTTTTTT.